What follows are 15 T cell receptor beta chains derived from one specimen sequenced in a study of OX40 agonist ivuxolimab in advanced cancers. The method was immunoSEQ multiplex PCR; TCRdb's version includes in-frame clones alone and lacks a portion of them. Counted here are roughly 15,000 clones, 70% to 90% occurring once; the ten biggest clones make up about 70%. The sequenced sample was CD4+ or CD8+ T cells sorted from blood, obtained in a trial of the OX40 agonist ivuxolimab. These receptors originate from an adult with an advanced solid tumor such as melanoma, head and neck, liver or kidney cancer.

This clone was seen a single time. The chain employs TRBV9 and TRBJ1-5; D is possibly TRBD1 (6 bases). Germline lookup yields CDR1 SGDLS and CDR2 YYNGEE. The CDR3 consists of 18 residues. Deletions cut 0 bases from V and 0 bases from J, with 16 bases between. The CDR3 coding sequence is TGTGCCAGCAGCGTAGCCACCACAGGGAGGATTAGCAATCAGCCCCAGCATTTT. Protein product: CASSVATTGRISNQPQHF. Variable domain in full (rest from reference TRBV9 and TRBJ1-5): DSGVTQTPKHLITATGQRVTLRCSPRSGDLSVYWYQQSLDQGLQFLIQYYNGEERAKGNILERFSAQQFPDLHSELNLSSLELGDSALYFCASSVATTGRISNQPQHFGDGTRLSIL.

V and J are TRBV7-2 and TRBJ2-3, with 8 bases lining up with TRBD2. The CDR3 has 15 residues. V lost 5 bases to trimming and J lost 3 bases; unmatched junction nucleotides: 7. Per germline, CDR1 SGHTA and CDR2 FQGNSA. The CDR3 spells CASSPRGEATDTQYF. As DNA, the CDR3 is TGTGCCAGCAGCCCGCGGGGGGAGGCTACAGATACGCAGTATTTT.

This clone appeared a single time. The gene calls are TRBV7-8 and TRBJ1-1, with TRBD1 as a possible D gene (5 bases). With 5 bases removed from V and 6 bases from J, the gap between germline ends came to 13 bases. The CDR3 length is 13 residues. CDR1 is SGHVS, CDR2 FQNEAQ, per germline. The CDR3 loop is CASSPPTDPEAFF. CDR3 in DNA: TGTGCCAGCAGCCCTCCGACAGACCCTGAAGCTTTCTTT.

This clone was picked up one time. The genes are TRBV6-5 and TRBJ2-2; D perhaps matches TRBD2 (6 bases). This CDR3 region has 14 residues. The germline V and J ends were trimmed by 6 bases and 2 bases, with 10 bases remaining between them. CDR1 MNHEY and CDR2 SVGAGI come from the germline V gene. DNA of the CDR3: TGTGCCAGCAGGACGGGGGATAACACCGGGGAGCTGTTTTTT. Protein product: CASRTGDNTGELFF.

This chain joins TRBV18 and TRBJ1-1; D call uncertain. CDR1 is KGHSH and CDR2 is LQKENI in the germline V gene. The CDR3 has 15 amino acids. The germline V and J ends were trimmed by 3 bases and 3 bases, with 14 bases remaining between them. The CDR3 sequence is CASSPGRGGYTEAFF. DNA for the CDR3: TGTGCCAGCTCACCGGGAAGAGGAGGTTACACTGAAGCTTTCTTT.

This clone has a handful of counts. The CDR3 DNA reads as TGTGCCAGCAAACTACAGGGGGTAAACGAGCAGTACTTC. Amino acids: CASKLQGVNEQYF. The rearrangement joins TRBV2 to TRBJ2-7; TRBD1 matches at 8 bases. Trimming at V came to 7 bases and at J to 5 bases, leaving 7 bases not matched to a gene. The CDR3 sequence is 13 residues long. Germline values: CDR1 SNHLY, CDR2 FYNNEI. The entire variable domain, with the rest obtained from reference TRBV2 and TRBJ2-7, is as follows: EPEVTQTPSHQVTQMGQEVILRCVPISNHLYFYWYRQILGQKVEFLVSFYNNEISEKSEIFDDQFSVERPDGSNFTLKIRSTKLEDSAMYFCASKLQGVNEQYFGPGTRLTVT.

The V gene is TRBV6-6, the J gene TRBJ2-1, with TRBD2 matching over 9 bases. Germline V lookup: CDR1 MNHNY, CDR2 SVGAGI (reference sequence). Trimming removed 8 bases from V and 8 bases from J; junction bases left unmatched: 4. The CDR3 extends over 12 amino acids. Here the CDR3 reads CASVSGGYEQFF. For the CDR3, the DNA is TGTGCCAGCGTTAGCGGGGGCTATGAGCAGTTCTTC.

This sequence joins TRBV10-3 and TRBJ2-7; maybe TRBD1 (7 bases). With the DNA end fitting TRBJ2-1 better, the J assignment may be wrong. This CDR3 comprises 20 residues. The germline V gene has CDR1 ENHRY and CDR2 SYGVKD. The CDR3 reads CAIRGVGQGGRANSYNEQFF. The DNA for the CDR3 is TGTGCCATCAGAGGGGTAGGTCAGGGGGGACGAGCGAACTCCTACAATGAGCAGTTCTTC.

This chain uses TRBV7-6 with TRBJ1-6; D gene ambiguous. This CDR3 comprises 13 residues. Between the trimmed V and J ends, which lost 1 base and 10 bases, there was a span of 8 bases. The germline CDR1 and CDR2 sequences are SGHVS and FNYEAQ. CDR3 residues: CASSLGTGSPLHF. CDR3 bases: TGTGCCAGCAGCTTAGGGACGGGGTCACCCCTCCACTTT.

The CDR3 protein is CASSRDLLGYTF. As DNA, the CDR3 is TGTGCCAGCAGCAGGGACTTGCTTGGCTACACCTTC. The chain uses TRBV16 and TRBJ1-2; possibly TRBD1 for D (5 bases). CDR1 and CDR2 (germline): KGHSY, FQNENV. The V end was cut by 5 bases, the J end by 7 bases, with 11 bases between. There are 12 residues in the CDR3.

The rearrangement uses TRBV9 and TRBJ2-1; D might be TRBD1 (6 bases). The germline V gene has CDR1 SGDLS and CDR2 YYNGEE. The CDR3 extends over 13 amino acids. V was pared by 4 bases and J by 13 bases, with 18 bases between. The CDR3 sequence: CASSPESGQLQFF. CDR3 nucleotide sequence: TGTGCCAGCAGCCCCGAAAGCGGACAGCTTCAGTTCTTC.

The chain carries TRBV4-2 and TRBJ2-7; perhaps TRBD1 as D (5 bases). The CDR3 runs 15 residues. The ends were cut back, 7 bases at V and 0 bases at J, with 16 bases in the middle. Germline loops: CDR1 LGHNA, CDR2 YNFKEQ. The CDR3 reads CASTPGHPSSYEQYF. Written as DNA, the CDR3 is TGTGCCAGCACCCCCGGACACCCGAGCTCCTACGAGCAGTACTTC.

This clone appeared a single time. The chain uses TRBV9 and TRBJ2-2; TRBD1 aligns across 7 bases. Germline V gene data show CDR1 as SGDLS and CDR2 as YYNGEE. This CDR3 spans 15 amino acids. Losses at the gene ends were 4 bases for V and 3 bases for J; bases not matched to a gene: 6. This CDR3 is CASSSRGLDTGELFF. In DNA form, the CDR3 reads TGTGCCAGCAGCTCCAGGGGGTTGGACACCGGGGAGCTGTTTTTT.

The chain carries TRBV19 and TRBJ2-7; D perhaps matches TRBD1 (5 bases). Germline-derived CDR1 and CDR2 are LNHDA and SQIVND (reference sequence). The CDR3 totals 13 residues. V was shortened by 6 bases and J by 2 bases, with 11 bases between the two germline ends. For the CDR3, the DNA is TGTGCCAGTAGCCCAGGGTACACCTACGAGCAGTACTTC. Translation gives CASSPGYTYEQYF.

This clone was seen only once. The chain recombines TRBV27 with TRBJ1-2, with 9 bases aligning to TRBD1. With 7 bases clipped from V and 7 bases from J, the junction kept 10 bases outside the gene matches. Germline V gene lookup returns CDR1 MNHEY and CDR2 SMNVEV (reference sequence). The CDR3 spans 14 residues. CDR3 sequence reads: CASTTGTGNSGYTF. In DNA, the CDR3 is TGTGCCAGCACTACTGGGACAGGGAATAGTGGCTACACCTTC.